This T cell receptor beta chain was sequenced during a study of blood T cell repertoires in COVID-19. Across the whole study: COVID-19 samples from acute and convalescent phases originated in the United States, Italy and Spain. PBMCs, B-cell-depleted T cells, or T cells were the source of the cDNA or gDNA that made up the material.

In the original processing: Nucleated cell counts were estimated from reference gene primer amplification. Profiling relied on immunoSEQ multiplex PCR, and the TCRdb table lists in-frame clones only, not all of them. The V and J calls and the clone size are those of that table, but D and trimming were determined from the DNA. The sample holds 180,000 or so clones, about 86% seen once. The V and J ends lost 6 bases and 5 bases respectively, with 13 bases between them. The CDR3 runs to 13 residues. Specimen: peripheral blood. The rearrangement joins TRBV12-3 or TRBV12-4 to TRBJ1-2; a possible D gene is TRBD1 (6 bases). The sequence was collected from a woman in her thirties with active or convalescent COVID-19. This chain's CDR3 is CASSPWTEYGYTF. The CDR3 DNA reads TGTGCCAGCAGCCCCTGGACAGAATATGGCTACACCTTC.